The 9 T cell receptor beta chains in this list originate from one sample, sequenced in a study of early stage breast cancer tumors. Profiled with immunoSEQ multiplex PCR; TCRdb holds only in-frame clones, not every one. Of 45,000 to 50,000 clones in the sample, approximately 80% were seen once. The specimen was blood. These receptor sequences come from a person aged 45-60 years with breast cancer.

The chain has TRBV4-1 and TRBJ1-2; D ambiguous. This CDR3 is 18 amino acids long. The germline V and J ends were trimmed by 0 bases and 4 bases, with 21 bases remaining between them. The germline CDR1 and CDR2 sequences are MGHRA and YSYEKL. CDR3 residues: CASSQEADTVWGGYGYTF. The CDR3 nucleotides read TGCGCCAGCAGCCAAGAGGCCGACACCGTGTGGGGAGGCTATGGCTACACCTTC.

V is TRBV6-6 and J is TRBJ2-7, with D hard to call. The CDR3 covers 13 residues. From germline, CDR1 is MNHNY and CDR2 SVGAGI (reference sequence). V was pared by 2 bases and J by 5 bases, with 10 bases between. The CDR3, as DNA: TGTGCCAGCAGTTACACTAAATCGAACGAGCAGTACTTC. It translates to CASSYTKSNEQYF.

This chain uses TRBV7-2 with TRBJ2-7; D is unresolved. In germline, CDR1 is SGHTA, CDR2 FQGNSA. Between the trimmed V and J ends, which lost 1 base and 6 bases, there was a span of 10 bases. The CDR3 has 13 residues. The CDR3 loop reads CASSLDPSGEQYF. The CDR3 nucleotides are TGTGCCAGCAGCTTAGATCCATCCGGCGAGCAGTACTTC. The full variable domain, rest sourced from reference TRBV7-2 and TRBJ2-7, is GAGVSQSPSNKVTEKGKDVELRCDPISGHTALYWYRQSLGQGLEFLIYFQGNSAPDKSGLPSDRFSAERTGGSVSTLTIQRTQQEDSAVYLCASSLDPSGEQYFGPGTRLTVT.

The chain is built from TRBV11-3 and TRBJ2-1; 9 nucleotides line up with TRBD1. Losses at the gene ends were 3 bases for V and 8 bases for J; bases not matched to a gene: 5. Per germline, CDR1 SGHNT and CDR2 YENEEA. There are 14 residues in the CDR3. For the CDR3, the DNA is TGTGCCAGCAGCTTGGGACAGGGTTCATATGAGCAGTTCTTC. Protein sequence: CASSLGQGSYEQFF.

The gene calls are TRBV7-2 and TRBJ1-4, with TRBD1 matching over 9 bases. The CDR3 spans 15 residues. Trimming at V came to 3 bases and at J to 2 bases, leaving 1 base not matched to a gene. Looked up from germline, CDR1 is SGHTA and CDR2 is FQGNSA. The CDR3 DNA reads TGTGCCAGCAGCTTTGGACAGGGGACTAATGAAAAACTGTTTTTT. The encoded protein is CASSFGQGTNEKLFF.

This clone came up a few times. V gene TRBV10-3 combines with J gene TRBJ2-1; 11 bases are a match to TRBD2. Per the germline V gene, CDR1 is ENHRY and CDR2 is SYGVKD. With 2 bases clipped from V and 4 bases from J, the junction kept 4 bases outside the gene matches. The CDR3 covers 16 residues. The CDR3 spells CAISEGRTSGYNEQFF. CDR3 DNA: TGTGCCATCAGTGAGGGGAGGACTAGCGGGTACAATGAGCAGTTCTTC.

This clone was found once. This chain uses TRBV2 with TRBJ2-3; D is unresolved. Per germline, CDR1 SNHLY and CDR2 FYNNEI. The CDR3 has 17 amino acids. The germline V and J ends were trimmed by 6 bases and 0 bases, with 19 bases remaining between them. Here the CDR3 reads CASSTLPPLSSTDTQYF. The CDR3 DNA is TGTGCCAGCAGCACCCTTCCCCCTCTTTCTAGCACAGATACGCAGTATTTT. Filled out from reference TRBV2 and TRBJ2-3, the complete variable domain reads EPEVTQTPSHQVTQMGQEVILRCVPISNHLYFYWYRQILGQKVEFLVSFYNNEISEKSEIFDDQFSVERPDGSNFTLKIRSTKLEDSAMYFCASSTLPPLSSTDTQYFGPGTRLTVL.

This rearrangement joins TRBV11-2 to TRBJ2-5; unclear D gene. Trimming left V 3 bases short and J 3 bases short, with 5 bases between. This CDR3 has 12 amino acids. The V gene's germline CDR1 is SGHAT and CDR2 FQNNGV. The CDR3 bases are TGTGCCAGCAGCTTTCAGGAAGAGACCCAGTACTTC. It codes for CASSFQEETQYF. The variable domain in full, with the rest retrieved from reference TRBV11-2 and TRBJ2-5, is EAGVAQSPRYKIIEKRQSVAFWCNPISGHATLYWYQQILGQGPKLLIQFQNNGVVDDSQLPKDRFSAERLKGVDSTLKIQPAKLEDSAVYLCASSFQEETQYFGPGTRLLVL.

This chain joins TRBV4-3 and TRBJ1-2; no firm D call. This CDR3 contains 16 residues. Per the germline V gene, CDR1 is LGHNA and CDR2 is YSLEER. The V end lost 0 bases, the J end lost 5 bases, and 16 bases lay between the germline ends. The CDR3 sequence is CASSQDPAEPAYGYTF. In DNA, the CDR3 is TGCGCCAGCAGCCAAGATCCGGCTGAGCCAGCATATGGCTACACCTTC.